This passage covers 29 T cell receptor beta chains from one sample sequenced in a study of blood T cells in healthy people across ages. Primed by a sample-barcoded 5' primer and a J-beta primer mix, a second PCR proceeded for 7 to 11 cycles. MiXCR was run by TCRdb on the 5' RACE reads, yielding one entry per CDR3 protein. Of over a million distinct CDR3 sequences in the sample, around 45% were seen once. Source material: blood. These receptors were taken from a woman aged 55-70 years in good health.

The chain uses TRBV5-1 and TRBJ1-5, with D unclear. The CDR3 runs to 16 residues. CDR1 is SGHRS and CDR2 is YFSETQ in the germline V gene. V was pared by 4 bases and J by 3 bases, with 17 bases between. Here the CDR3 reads CASSRLPGLPNQPQHF. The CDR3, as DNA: TGCGCCAGCAGCCGGCTCCCTGGGTTGCCCAATCAGCCCCAGCATTTT.

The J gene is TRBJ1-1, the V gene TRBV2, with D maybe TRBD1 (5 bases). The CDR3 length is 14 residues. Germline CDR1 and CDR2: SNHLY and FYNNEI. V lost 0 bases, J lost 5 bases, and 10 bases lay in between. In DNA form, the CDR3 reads TGTGCCAGCAGTGAAGCGCGGAGGGGTACTGAAGCTTTCTTT. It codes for CASSEARRGTEAFF.

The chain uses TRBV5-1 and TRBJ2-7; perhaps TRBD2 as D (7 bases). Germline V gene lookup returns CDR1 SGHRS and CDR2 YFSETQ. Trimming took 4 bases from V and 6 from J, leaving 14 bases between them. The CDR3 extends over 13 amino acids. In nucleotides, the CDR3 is TGCGCCAGCAGCAGGGGGGGGCCGTCCGAGCAGTACTTC. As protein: CASSRGGPSEQYF. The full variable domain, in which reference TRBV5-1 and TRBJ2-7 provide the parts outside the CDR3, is KAGVTQTPRYLIKTRGQQVTLSCSPISGHRSVSWYQQTPGQGLQFLFEYFSETQRNKGNFPGRFSGRQFSNSRSEMNVSTLELGDSALYLCASSRGGPSEQYFGPGTRLTVT.

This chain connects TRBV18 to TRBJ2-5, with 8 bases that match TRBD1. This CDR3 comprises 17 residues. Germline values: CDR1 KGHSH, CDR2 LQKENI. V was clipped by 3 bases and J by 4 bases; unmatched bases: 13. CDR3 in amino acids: CASSPALDRVIAETQYF. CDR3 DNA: TGTGCCAGCTCACCCGCCCTGGACAGGGTAATTGCAGAGACCCAGTACTTC. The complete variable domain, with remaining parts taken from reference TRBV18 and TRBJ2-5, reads NAGVMQNPRHLVRRRGQEARLRCSPMKGHSHVYWYRQLPEEGLKFMVYLQKENIIDESGMPKERFSAEFPKEGPSILRIQQVVRGDSAAYFCASSPALDRVIAETQYFGPGTRLLVL.

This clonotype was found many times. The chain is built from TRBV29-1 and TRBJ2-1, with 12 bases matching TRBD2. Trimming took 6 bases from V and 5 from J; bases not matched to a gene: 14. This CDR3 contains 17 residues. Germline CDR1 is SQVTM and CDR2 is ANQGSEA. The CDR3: CSVQQPSGRGNNNEQFF. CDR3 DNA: TGCAGCGTCCAACAACCTAGCGGGAGGGGTAATAACAATGAGCAGTTCTTC.

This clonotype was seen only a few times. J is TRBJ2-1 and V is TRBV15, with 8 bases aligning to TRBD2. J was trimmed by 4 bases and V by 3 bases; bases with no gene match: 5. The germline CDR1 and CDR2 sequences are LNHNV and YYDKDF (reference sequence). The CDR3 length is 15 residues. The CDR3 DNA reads TGTGCCACCAGCAGTATGAGCGGGAGTTACAATGAGCAGTTCTTC. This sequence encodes CATSSMSGSYNEQFF.

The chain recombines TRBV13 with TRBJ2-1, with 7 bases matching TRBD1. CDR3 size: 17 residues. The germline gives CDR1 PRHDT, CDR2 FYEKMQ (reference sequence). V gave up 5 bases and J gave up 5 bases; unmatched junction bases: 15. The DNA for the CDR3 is TGTGCCAGCAGCCCCCCCGGACAGGACAACGCGAACAATGAGCAGTTCTTC. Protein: CASSPPGQDNANNEQFF.

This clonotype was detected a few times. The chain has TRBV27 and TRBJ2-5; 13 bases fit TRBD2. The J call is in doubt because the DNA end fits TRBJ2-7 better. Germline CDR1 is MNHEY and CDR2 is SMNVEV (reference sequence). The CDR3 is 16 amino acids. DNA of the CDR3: TGTGCCAGCAGTTTCGGCACAACTAGCGGGAGGGGCGAGCAGTACTTC. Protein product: CASSFGTTSGRGEQYF.

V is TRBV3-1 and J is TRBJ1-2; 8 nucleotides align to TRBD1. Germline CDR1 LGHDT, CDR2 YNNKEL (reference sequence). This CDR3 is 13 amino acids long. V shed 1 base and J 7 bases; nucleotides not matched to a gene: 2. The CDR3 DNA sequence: TGTGCCAGCAGCCAAGCAGGGGGCGGTGGCTACACCTTC. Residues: CASSQAGGGGYTF.

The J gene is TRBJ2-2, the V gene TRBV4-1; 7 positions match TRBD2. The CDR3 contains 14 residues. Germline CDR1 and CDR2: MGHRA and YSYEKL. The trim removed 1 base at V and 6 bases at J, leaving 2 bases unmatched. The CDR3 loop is CASSQVLAAGELFF. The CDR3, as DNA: TGCGCCAGCAGCCAAGTTCTAGCGGCCGGGGAGCTGTTTTTT.

CDR3 sequence (DNA): TGTGCCGGGAATCCCCGGTACAATGAGCAGTTCTTC. Residues: CAGNPRYNEQFF. The J gene is TRBJ2-1, the V gene TRBV30; D remains ambiguous. The CDR3 loop spans 12 amino acids. Trimming took off 8 bases at V and 4 bases at J, with 12 bases between the two ends. Germline V lookup: CDR1 GTSNPN, CDR2 SVGIG (reference sequence).

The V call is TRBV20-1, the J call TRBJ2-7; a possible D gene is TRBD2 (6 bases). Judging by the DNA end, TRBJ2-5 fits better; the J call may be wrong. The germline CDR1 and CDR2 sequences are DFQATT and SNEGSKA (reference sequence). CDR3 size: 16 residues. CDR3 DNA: TGCAGTGCTTCACGATACGACAGTGGGGAGGAGGAGACCCAGTACTTC. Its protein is CSASRYDSGEEETQYF.

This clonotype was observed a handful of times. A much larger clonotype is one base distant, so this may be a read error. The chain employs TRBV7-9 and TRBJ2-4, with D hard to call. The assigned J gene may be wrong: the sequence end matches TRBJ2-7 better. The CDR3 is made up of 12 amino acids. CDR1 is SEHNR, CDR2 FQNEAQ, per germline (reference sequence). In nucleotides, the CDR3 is TGTGCCAGCAGCTTTACCACCTACGAGCAGTACTTC. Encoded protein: CASSFTTYEQYF.

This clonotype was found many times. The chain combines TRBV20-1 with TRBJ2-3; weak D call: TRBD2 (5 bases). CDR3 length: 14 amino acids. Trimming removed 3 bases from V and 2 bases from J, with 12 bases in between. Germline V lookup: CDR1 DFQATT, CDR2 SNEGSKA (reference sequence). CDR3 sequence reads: CSARSSGYTDTQYF. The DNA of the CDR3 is TGCAGTGCTAGGTCGAGCGGCTACACAGATACGCAGTATTTT.

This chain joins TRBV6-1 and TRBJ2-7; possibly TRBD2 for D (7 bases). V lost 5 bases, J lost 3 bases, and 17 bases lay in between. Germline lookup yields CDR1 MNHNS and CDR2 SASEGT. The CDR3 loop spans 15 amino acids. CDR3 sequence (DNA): TGTGCCAGCAGTAAAAGCGGGACACATTACTACGAGCAGTACTTC. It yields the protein CASSKSGTHYYEQYF.

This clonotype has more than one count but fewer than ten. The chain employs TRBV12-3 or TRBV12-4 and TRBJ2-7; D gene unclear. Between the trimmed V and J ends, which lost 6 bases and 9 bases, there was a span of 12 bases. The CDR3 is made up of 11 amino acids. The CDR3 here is CASRTGTVQYF. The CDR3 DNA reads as TGTGCCAGCAGAACCGGCACGGTGCAGTACTTC.

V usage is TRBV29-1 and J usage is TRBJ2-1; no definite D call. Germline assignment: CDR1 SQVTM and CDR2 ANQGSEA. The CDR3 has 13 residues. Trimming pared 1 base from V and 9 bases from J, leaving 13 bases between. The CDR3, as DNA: TGCAGCGTTGAAGTGCCCCCACTGGGTGAGCAGTTCTTC. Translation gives CSVEVPPLGEQFF.

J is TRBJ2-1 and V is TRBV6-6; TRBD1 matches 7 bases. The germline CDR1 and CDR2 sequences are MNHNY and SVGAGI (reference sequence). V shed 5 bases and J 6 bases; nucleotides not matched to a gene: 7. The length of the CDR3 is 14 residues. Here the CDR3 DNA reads TGTGCCAGCAGTCTACTCTCAGGGGGCAATGAGCAGTTCTTC. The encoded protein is CASSLLSGGNEQFF.

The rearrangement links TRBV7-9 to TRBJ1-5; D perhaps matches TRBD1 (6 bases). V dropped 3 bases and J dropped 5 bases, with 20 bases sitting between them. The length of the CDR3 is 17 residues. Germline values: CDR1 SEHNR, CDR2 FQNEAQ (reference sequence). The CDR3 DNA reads TGTGCCAGCAGCTTGGGGCCACAGGGCATGGGAGATCAGCCCCAGCATTTT. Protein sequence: CASSLGPQGMGDQPQHF.

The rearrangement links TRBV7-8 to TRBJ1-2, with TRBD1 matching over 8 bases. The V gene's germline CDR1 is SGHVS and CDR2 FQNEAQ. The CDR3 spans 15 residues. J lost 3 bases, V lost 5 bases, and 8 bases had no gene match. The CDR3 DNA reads TGTGCCAGCAGCCGCGGACAGGGACTCGACTATGGCTACACCTTC. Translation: CASSRGQGLDYGYTF.

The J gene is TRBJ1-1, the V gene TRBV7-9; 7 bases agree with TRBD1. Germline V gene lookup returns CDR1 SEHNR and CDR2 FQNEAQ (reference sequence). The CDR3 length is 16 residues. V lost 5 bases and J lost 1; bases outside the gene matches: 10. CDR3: CASSNAGGRGNTEAFF. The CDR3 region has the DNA TGTGCCAGCAGCAACGCAGGGGGAAGAGGGAACACTGAAGCTTTCTTT.

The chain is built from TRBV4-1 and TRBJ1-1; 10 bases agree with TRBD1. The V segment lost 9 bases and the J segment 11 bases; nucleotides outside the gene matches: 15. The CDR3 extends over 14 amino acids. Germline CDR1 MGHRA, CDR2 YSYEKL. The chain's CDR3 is CASSARDRGFKAFF. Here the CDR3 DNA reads TGCGCCAGTAGCGCCCGGGACAGGGGCTTTAAGGCTTTCTTT.

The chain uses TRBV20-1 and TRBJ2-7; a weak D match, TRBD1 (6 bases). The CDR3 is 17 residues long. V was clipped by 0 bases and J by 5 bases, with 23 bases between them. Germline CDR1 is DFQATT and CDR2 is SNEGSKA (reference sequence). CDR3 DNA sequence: TGCAGTGCTAGAGATGAATGGTCCCAGGGGACCCACCACGAGCAGTACTTC. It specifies CSARDEWSQGTHHEQYF.

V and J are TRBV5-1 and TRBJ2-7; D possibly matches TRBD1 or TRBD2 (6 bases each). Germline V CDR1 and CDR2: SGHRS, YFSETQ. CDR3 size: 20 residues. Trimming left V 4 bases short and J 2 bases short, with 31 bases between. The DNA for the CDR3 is TGCGCCAGCAGCCGTAGTCGGGGGCGAGGTAGCGGAGCCCACACCTACGAGCAGTACTTC. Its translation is CASSRSRGRGSGAHTYEQYF.

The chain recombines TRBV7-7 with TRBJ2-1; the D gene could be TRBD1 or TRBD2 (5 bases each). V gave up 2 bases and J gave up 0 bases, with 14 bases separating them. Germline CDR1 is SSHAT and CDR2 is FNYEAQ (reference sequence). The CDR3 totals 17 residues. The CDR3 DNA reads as TGTGCCAGCAGCTTAAGCGGTGGGGGAAGCTCCTACAATGAGCAGTTCTTC. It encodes CASSLSGGGSSYNEQFF.

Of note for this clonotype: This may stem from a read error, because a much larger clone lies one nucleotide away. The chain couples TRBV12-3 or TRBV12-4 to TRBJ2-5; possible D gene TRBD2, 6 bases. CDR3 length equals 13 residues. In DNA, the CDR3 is TGTGCCAGCAGTTCGACACGCCGGGAGACCCGGTACTTC. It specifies CASSSTRRETRYF.

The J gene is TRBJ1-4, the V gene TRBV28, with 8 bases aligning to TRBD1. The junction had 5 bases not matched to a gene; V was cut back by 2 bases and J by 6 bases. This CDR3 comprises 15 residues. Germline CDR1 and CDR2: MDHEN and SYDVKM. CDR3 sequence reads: CASSLQGALDEKLFF. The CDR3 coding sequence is TGTGCCAGCAGTTTACAGGGGGCCTTGGATGAAAAACTGTTTTTT.

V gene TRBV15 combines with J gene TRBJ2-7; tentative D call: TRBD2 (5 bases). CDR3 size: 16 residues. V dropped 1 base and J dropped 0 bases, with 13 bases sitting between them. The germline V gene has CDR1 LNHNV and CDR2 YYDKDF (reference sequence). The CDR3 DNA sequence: TGTGCCACCAGCAGAGTTTTCGGAGGACGCTCCTACGAGCAGTACTTC. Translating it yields CATSRVFGGRSYEQYF.

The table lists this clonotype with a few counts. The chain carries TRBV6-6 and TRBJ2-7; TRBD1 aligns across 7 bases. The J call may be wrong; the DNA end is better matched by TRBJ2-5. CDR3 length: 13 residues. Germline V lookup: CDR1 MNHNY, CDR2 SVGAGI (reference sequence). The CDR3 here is CATRYRGQETQYF. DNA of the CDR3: TGTGCCACCCGATACAGGGGACAAGAGACCCAGTACTTC.